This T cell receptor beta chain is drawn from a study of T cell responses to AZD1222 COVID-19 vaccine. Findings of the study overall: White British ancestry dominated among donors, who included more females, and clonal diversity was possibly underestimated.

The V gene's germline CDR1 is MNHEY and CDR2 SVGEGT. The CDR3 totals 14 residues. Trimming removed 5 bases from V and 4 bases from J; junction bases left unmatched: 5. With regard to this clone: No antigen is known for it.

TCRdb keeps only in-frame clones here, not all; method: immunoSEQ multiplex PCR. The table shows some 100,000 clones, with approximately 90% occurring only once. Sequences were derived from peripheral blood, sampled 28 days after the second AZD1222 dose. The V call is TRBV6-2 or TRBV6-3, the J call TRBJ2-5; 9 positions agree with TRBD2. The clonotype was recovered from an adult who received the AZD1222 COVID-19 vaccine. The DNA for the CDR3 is TGTGCCAGCAGTCCGATTAGCGGGAGAGAGACCCAGTACTTC. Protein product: CASSPISGRETQYF.